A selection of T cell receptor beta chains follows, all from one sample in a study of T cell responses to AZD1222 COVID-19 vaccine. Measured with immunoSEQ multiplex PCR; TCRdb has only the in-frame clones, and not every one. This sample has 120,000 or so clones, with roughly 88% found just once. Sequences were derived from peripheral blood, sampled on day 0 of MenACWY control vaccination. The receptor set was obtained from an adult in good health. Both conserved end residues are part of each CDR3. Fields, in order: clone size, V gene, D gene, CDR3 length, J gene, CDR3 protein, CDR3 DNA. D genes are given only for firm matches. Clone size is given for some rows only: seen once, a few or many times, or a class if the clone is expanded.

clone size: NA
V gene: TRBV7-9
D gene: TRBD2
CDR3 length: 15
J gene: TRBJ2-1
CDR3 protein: CAGTSGSTSYNEQFF
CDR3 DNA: TGTGCCGGTACTAGCGGGAGCACCTCCTACAATGAGCAGTTCTTC

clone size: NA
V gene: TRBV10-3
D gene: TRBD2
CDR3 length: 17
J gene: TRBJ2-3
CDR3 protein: CASIKGLAGVDTDTQYF
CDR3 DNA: TGTGCCTCCATAAAGGGACTAGCGGGAGTAGACACAGATACGCAGTATTTT

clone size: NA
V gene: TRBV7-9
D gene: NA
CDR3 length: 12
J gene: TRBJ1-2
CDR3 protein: CASSPRGDGYTF
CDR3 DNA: TGTGCCAGCAGCCCTCGGGGGGATGGCTACACCTTC

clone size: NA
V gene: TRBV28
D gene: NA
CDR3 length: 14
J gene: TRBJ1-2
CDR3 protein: CASSFEGVVGGYTF
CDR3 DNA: TGTGCCAGCAGTTTTGAGGGTGTCGTGGGTGGCTACACCTTC

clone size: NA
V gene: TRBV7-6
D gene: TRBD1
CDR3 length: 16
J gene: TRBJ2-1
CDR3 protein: CASSRSRDSSYNEQFF
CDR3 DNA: TGTGCCAGCAGCCGTTCCCGGGACAGCTCCTACAATGAGCAGTTCTTC

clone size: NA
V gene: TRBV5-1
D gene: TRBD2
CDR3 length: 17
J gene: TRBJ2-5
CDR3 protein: CASSPMGLAGGQETQYF
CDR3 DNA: TGCGCCAGCAGCCCGATGGGACTAGCGGGAGGCCAAGAGACCCAGTACTTC

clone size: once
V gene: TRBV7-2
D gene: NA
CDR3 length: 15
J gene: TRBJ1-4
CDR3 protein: CASSFESGTNEKLFF
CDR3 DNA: TGTGCCAGCAGCTTTGAATCCGGAACTAATGAAAAACTGTTTTTT

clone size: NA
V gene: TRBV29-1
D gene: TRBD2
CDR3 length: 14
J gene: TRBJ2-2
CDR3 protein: CSVEREGRTGELFF
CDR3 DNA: TGCAGCGTTGAACGGGAGGGCCGCACCGGGGAGCTGTTTTTT

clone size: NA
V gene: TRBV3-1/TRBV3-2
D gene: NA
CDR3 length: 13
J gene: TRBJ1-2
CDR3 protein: CASSPRDTYGYTF
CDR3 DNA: TGTGCCAGCAGCCCCCGGGACACCTATGGCTACACCTTC

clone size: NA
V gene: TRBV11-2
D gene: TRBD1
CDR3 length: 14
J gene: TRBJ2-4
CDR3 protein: CASTPGQSKNIQYF
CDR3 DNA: TGTGCCAGCACCCCGGGACAGAGCAAAAACATTCAGTACTTC

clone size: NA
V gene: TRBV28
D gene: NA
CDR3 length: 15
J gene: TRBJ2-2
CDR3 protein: CASSLGRGNTGELFF
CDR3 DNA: TGTGCCAGCAGTTTAGGCAGGGGGAACACCGGGGAGCTGTTTTTT

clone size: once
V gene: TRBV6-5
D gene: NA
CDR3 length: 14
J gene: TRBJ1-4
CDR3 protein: CASSYGGAREKLFF
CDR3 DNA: TGTGCCAGCAGTTACGGGGGGGCACGGGAAAAACTGTTTTTT

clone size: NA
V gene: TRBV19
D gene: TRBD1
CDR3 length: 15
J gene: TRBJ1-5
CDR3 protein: CASSGQGTSNQPQHF
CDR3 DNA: TGTGCCAGTAGTGGACAGGGGACGAGCAATCAGCCCCAGCATTTT

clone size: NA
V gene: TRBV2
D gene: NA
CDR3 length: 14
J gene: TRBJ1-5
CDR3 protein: CASRLQGSNQPQHF
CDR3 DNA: TGTGCCAGCAGGCTACAGGGAAGCAATCAGCCCCAGCATTTT

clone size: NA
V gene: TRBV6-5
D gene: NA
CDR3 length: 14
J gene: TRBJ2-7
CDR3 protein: CASSYGVSNYEQYF
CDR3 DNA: TGTGCCAGCAGTTATGGCGTCAGCAACTACGAGCAGTACTTC

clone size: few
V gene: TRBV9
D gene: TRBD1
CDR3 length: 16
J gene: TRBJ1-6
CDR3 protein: CASSVNRDRSIAPLHF
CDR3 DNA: TGTGCCAGCAGTGTTAACCGGGACAGGTCGATCGCACCCCTCCACTTT

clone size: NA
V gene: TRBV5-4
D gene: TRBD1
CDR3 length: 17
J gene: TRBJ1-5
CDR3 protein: CASSPGPGTGDSQPQHF
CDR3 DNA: TGTGCCAGCAGCCCGGGACCCGGGACAGGGGACAGTCAGCCCCAGCATTTT

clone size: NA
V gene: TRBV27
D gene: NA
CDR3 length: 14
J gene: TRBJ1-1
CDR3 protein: CASSFEGLNTEAFF
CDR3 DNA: TGTGCCAGCAGTTTTGAGGGACTGAACACTGAAGCTTTCTTT

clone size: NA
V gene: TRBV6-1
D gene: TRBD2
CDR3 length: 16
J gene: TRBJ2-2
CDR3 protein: CASSETPAGGAGELFF
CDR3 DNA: TGTGCCAGCAGTGAAACCCCAGCGGGGGGCGCCGGGGAGCTGTTTTTT

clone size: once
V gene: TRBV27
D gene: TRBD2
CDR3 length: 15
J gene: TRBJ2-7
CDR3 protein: CASSPTSSGAYEQYF
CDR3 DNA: TGTGCCAGCAGTCCCACGTCTAGCGGGGCCTACGAGCAGTACTTC

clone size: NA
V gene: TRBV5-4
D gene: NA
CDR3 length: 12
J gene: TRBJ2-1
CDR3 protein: CASSAGRNEQFF
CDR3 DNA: TGTGCCAGCAGCGCTGGTCGGAATGAGCAGTTCTTC

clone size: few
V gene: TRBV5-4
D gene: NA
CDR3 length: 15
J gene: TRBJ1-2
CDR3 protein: CASSLAVNLDGGYTF
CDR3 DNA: TGTGCCAGCAGCTTGGCCGTTAATCTGGATGGTGGCTACACCTTC

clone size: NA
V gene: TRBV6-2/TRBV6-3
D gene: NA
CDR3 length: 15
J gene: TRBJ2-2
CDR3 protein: CASSYSTTPQGELFF
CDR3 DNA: TGTGCCAGCAGTTACTCAACGACTCCTCAAGGGGAGCTGTTTTTT

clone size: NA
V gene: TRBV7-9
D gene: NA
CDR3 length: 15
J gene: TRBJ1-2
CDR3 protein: CASTPRQGTNYGYTF
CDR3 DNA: TGTGCCAGCACCCCAAGGCAGGGAACTAACTATGGCTACACCTTC

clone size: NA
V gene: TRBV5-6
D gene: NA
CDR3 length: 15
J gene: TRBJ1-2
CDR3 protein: CASSGGSGAGYGYTF
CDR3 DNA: TGTGCCAGCAGCGGGGGGTCAGGGGCAGGGTATGGCTACACCTTC

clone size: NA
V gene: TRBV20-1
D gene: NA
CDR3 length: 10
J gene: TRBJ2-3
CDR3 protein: CSASTDTQYF
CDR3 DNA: TGCAGTGCTAGTACAGATACGCAGTATTTT

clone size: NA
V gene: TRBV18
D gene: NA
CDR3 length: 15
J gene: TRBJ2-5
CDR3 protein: CASSAEIGGRETQYF
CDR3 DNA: TGTGCCAGCTCAGCCGAAATAGGAGGAAGAGAGACCCAGTACTTC

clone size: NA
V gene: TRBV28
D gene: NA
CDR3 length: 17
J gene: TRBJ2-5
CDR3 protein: CASSRQSGTLKRETQYF
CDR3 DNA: TGTGCCAGCAGTCGACAAAGTGGGACACTAAAACGAGAGACCCAGTACTTC

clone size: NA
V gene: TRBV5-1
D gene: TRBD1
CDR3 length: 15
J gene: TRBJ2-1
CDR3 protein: CASSLQGANYNEQFF
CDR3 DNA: TGCGCCAGCAGCTTGCAGGGGGCGAACTACAATGAGCAGTTCTTC

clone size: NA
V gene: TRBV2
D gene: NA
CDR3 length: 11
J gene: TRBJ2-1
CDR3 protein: CASTLRNEQFF
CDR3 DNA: TGTGCCAGCACCCTCAGGAATGAGCAGTTCTTC

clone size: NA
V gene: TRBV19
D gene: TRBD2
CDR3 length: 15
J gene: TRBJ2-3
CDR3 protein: CASSIPSGRSDTQYF
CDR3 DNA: TGTGCCAGTAGTATACCTAGCGGGAGGTCAGATACGCAGTATTTT

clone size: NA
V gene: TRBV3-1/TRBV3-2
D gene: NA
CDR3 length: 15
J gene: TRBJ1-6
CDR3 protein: CASSRDDEDYSPLHF
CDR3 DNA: TGTGCCAGCAGCCGGGACGACGAGGACTACTCACCCCTCCACTTT

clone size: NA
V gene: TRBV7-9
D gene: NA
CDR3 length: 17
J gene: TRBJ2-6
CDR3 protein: CASSYHAGTSGANVLTF
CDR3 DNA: TGTGCCAGCAGCTACCACGCCGGGACCTCTGGGGCCAACGTCCTGACTTTC

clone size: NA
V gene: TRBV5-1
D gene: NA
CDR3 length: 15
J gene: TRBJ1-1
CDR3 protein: CASSLGQVMNTEAFF
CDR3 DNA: TGCGCCAGCAGCTTGGGACAGGTTATGAACACTGAAGCTTTCTTT

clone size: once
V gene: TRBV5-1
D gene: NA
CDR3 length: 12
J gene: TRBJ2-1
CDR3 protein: CASSLAFNEQFF
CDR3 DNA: TGCGCCAGCAGCTTGGCCTTCAATGAGCAGTTCTTC

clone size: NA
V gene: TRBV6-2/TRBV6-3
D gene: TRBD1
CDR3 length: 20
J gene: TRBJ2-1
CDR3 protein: CASSYATRSTWRQGDNEQFF
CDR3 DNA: TGTGCCAGCAGTTACGCCACCCGTTCAACTTGGAGACAGGGGGACAATGAGCAGTTCTTC

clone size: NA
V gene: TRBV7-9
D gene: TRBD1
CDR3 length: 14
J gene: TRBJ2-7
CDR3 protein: CASSPSGTVYEQYF
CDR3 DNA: TGTGCCAGCAGCCCCTCGGGGACAGTCTACGAGCAGTACTTC

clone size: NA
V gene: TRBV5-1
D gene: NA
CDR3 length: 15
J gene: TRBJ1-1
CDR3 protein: CASSLDNRMNTEAFF
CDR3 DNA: TGCGCCAGCAGCTTGGACAACAGGATGAACACTGAAGCTTTCTTT

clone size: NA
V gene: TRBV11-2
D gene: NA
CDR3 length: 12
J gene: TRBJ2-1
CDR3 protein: CASSFAGAEQFF
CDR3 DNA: TGTGCCAGCAGCTTCGCAGGGGCTGAGCAGTTCTTC

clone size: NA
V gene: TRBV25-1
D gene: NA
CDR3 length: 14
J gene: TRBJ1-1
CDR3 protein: CASSEEDGLRGAFF
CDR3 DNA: TGTGCCAGCAGTGAAGAGGACGGGTTAAGGGGAGCTTTCTTT

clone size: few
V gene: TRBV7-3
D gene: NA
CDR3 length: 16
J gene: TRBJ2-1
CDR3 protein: CASSLGAAEPYNEQFF
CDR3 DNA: TGTGCCAGCAGCTTAGGGGCAGCAGAACCCTACAATGAGCAGTTCTTC

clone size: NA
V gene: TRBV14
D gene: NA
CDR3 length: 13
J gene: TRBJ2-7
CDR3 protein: CASSQVPSYEQYF
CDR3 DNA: TGTGCCAGCAGCCAAGTTCCCTCCTACGAGCAGTACTTC

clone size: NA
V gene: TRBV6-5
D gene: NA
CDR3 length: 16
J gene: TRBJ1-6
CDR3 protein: CASSYYQGSDNSPLHF
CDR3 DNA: TGTGCCAGCAGTTACTATCAGGGGAGCGATAATTCACCCCTCCACTTT